This T cell receptor beta chain is drawn from a study of long-term antiretroviral therapy in people with HIV. Two or more post-ART PBMC samples, plus at least one pre-ART sample, were available for each donor. The United States was where all participants with HIV were treated. To note about this clone: Its antigen is not identified.

Findings and limits, study-wide: Diversity rose after ART but stayed below transplant donor controls. Controls showed broader CDR3 length ranges than did the HIV repertoires.

Researchers report immunoSEQ v3.0 was run at survey level. TCRdb's table, derived via immunoSEQ multiplex PCR, lists solely in-frame clones and lacks some. Counted here are 18,000 or so clones, 85% to 90% occurring once; the ten biggest clones make up more than 7%. J lost 0 bases, V lost 3 bases, and 5 bases had no gene match. CDR1 and CDR2 (germline): SGHTA, FQGNSA. The CDR3 sequence is 16 residues long. Sequencing used unsorted PBMCs, obtained 4.2 years after starting antiretroviral therapy. The genes are TRBV7-2 and TRBJ1-5; 7 nucleotides align to TRBD1. This sequence was found in a man in his forties or fifties with HIV. The CDR3 spells CASSLGDSYSNQPQHF. The DNA for the CDR3 is TGTGCCAGCAGCTTGGGGGACAGCTATAGCAATCAGCCCCAGCATTTT. Using reference TRBV7-2 and TRBJ1-5 for the parts outside the CDR3, the full variable domain is GAGVSQSPSNKVTEKGKDVELRCDPISGHTALYWYRQSLGQGLEFLIYFQGNSAPDKSGLPSDRFSAERTGGSVSTLTIQRTQQEDSAVYLCASSLGDSYSNQPQHFGDGTRLSIL.